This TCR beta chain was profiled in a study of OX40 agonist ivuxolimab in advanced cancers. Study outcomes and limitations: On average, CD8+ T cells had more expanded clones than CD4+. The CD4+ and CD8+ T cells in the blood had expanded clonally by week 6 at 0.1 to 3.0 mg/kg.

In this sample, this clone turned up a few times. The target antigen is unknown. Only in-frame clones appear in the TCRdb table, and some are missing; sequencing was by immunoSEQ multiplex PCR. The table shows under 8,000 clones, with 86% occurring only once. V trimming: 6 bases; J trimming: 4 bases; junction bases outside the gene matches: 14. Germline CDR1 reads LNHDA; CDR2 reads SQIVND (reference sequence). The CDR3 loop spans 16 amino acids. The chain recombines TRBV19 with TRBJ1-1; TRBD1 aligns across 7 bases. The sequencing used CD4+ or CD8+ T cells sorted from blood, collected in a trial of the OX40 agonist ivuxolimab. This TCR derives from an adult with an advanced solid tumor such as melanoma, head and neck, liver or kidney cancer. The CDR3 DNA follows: TGTGCCAGTAGCCCCGGGACAGTCCTTAGGGGCACTGAAGCTTTCTTT. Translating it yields CASSPGTVLRGTEAFF.